This record covers a single TCR beta chain. The V segment lost 2 bases and the J segment 16 bases; nucleotides outside the gene matches: 10. Germline V gene sequence: CDR1 KGHSH, CDR2 LQKENI. The length of the CDR3 is 13 residues. Using immunoSEQ multiplex PCR, the repertoire was profiled, and TCRdb retains in-frame clones only, with some absent. The sample lists under 40,000 clones, 75% to 90% seen once, with 10% in the top ten. This sample was taken from a study of blood T cell repertoires in COVID-19. Study background: From the United States, Italy and Spain came samples of acute and convalescent COVID-19. T cells, B-cell-depleted T cells, or PBMCs supplied cDNA or gDNA.

J is TRBJ2-1 and V is TRBV18; 8 bases are a match to TRBD2. This receptor was obtained from a man older than 75 with active COVID-19. Sequencing input: peripheral blood. Here the CDR3 DNA reads TGTGCCAGCTCACCAGAGACTAGCGCCCCCCGATTCTTC. Amino acids: CASSPETSAPRFF. The full variable domain, in which reference TRBV18 and TRBJ2-1 provide the parts outside the CDR3, is NAGVMQNPRHLVRRRGQEARLRCSPMKGHSHVYWYRQLPEEGLKFMVYLQKENIIDESGMPKERFSAEFPKEGPSILRIQQVVRGDSAAYFCASSPETSAPRFFGPGTRLTVL.